Detailed here is one TCR beta chain. The data are from a study of T cells in Graves' hyperthyroidism and ophthalmopathy. TCR beta CDR3 regions were amplified from RNA. HTBI primers were used for first-round RT-PCR of the TCR CDR3. TCRdb used MiXCR to reprocess the multiplex PCR reads, holding one entry per CDR3 protein. This table holds some 180,000 distinct CDR3 sequences, around a sixth found once. Germline CDR1 and CDR2: SQVTM and ANQGSEA. J was trimmed by 0 bases and V by 7 bases; bases with no gene match: 8. The length of the CDR3 is 14 residues. V gene TRBV29-1 combines with J gene TRBJ1-1, with 7 positions matching TRBD1. The clonotype was recovered from a woman aged 50 to 65 with Graves' hyperthyroidism. Material for sequencing was blood. This chain's CDR3 is CSAVTGIVNTEAFF. DNA of the CDR3: TGCAGCGCCGTGACAGGGATTGTGAACACTGAAGCTTTCTTT.